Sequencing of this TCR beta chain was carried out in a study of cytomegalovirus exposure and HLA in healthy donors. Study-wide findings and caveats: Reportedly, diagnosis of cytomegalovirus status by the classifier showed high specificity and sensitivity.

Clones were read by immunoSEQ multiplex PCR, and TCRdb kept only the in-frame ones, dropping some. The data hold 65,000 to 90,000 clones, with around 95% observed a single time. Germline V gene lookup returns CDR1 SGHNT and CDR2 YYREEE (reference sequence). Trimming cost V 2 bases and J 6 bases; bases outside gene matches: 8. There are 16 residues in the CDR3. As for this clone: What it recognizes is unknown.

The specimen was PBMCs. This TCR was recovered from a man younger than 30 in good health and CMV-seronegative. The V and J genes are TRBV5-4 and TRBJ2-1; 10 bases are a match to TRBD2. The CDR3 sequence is CASSFLIPSGGNEQFF. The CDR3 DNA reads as TGTGCCAGCAGCTTTTTGATACCTAGCGGGGGCAATGAGCAGTTCTTC.